This TCR beta chain was recorded in a study of CD8+ T cells in alopecia areata. Study-level background: Transfer of skin from approximately 6-13-month-old C3H/HeJ graft donors with spontaneous alopecia was made to approximately 7-11-week-old female C3H/HeJ mice.

After isolation, RNA underwent reverse transcription to generate cDNA as the sequencing template. Profiled with immunoSEQ multiplex PCR; TCRdb holds only in-frame clones, not every one. The sample yields approximately 280,000 clones, without any singletons. Cutaneous lymph node cells were pooled, and they were sorted using CD4, CD8alpha, NKG2D, NKG2ACE and other markers. Overall study results and limits: Especially in alopecia totalis/universalis, lesional scalp showed greater clonality than normal scalp did. Against the mouse data, patients shared TCRs less clearly, possibly for HLA reasons. Scalp specimens additionally yield sequences from normal skin's resident alphabeta T cells.

Details on this clone: As yet, its antigen is unknown. Any gene name here is a mouse gene name.

The sequenced sample consisted of CD4+ T cells sorted from a lymph node. The sequence came from a C3H/HeJ mouse with alopecia areata. MHC haplotype here: H2-k.

CDR3 protein: CASSQQKDTQYF. Incomplete CDR3 DNA: TGTGCCAGCAGCCAGCAGAAAGAC. The genes are TRBV5 and TRBJ2-5; D is undetermined. The CDR3 goes on 4 residues after the read ends, and that part is filled in from the germline J gene. The germline CDR1 and CDR2 sequences are LGHNA and YNLKQL (reference sequence). The CDR3 loop spans 12 amino acids.